Below are 12 T cell receptor beta chains sequenced from a single sample in a study of T cells in women clearing cervical HPV infection. This table comes from immunoSEQ multiplex PCR, and its TCRdb copy is limited to in-frame clones, with some not included. This sample contains about 21,000 clones. The sequencing sample was made of blood buffy coat. The source is a woman between 18 and 70 years old with a cervical HPV16 infection that either progressed to CIN3+ or cleared (not recorded which).

On this clone itself: The missing CDR3 end, 3 residues past where the read stops, is filled in from the germline J gene. This chain connects TRBV7-2 to TRBJ2-2, with 9 bases fitting TRBD2. CDR3 length: 16 residues. Trimming removed 0 bases from V and 6 bases from J; junction bases left unmatched: 5. Germline CDR1 is SGHTA and CDR2 is FQGNSA. CDR3 sequence: CASSLASGRSSGELFF. CDR3 DNA (partial): TGTGCCAGCAGCTTAGCCAGCGGGAGGTCCTCCGGGGAG. Full variable domain (rest looked up from reference TRBV7-2 and TRBJ2-2): GAGVSQSPSNKVTEKGKDVELRCDPISGHTALYWYRQSLGQGLEFLIYFQGNSAPDKSGLPSDRFSAERTGGSVSTLTIQRTQQEDSAVYLCASSLASGRSSGELFFGEGSRLTVL.

Concerning this clone itself: The read terminates 3 residues ahead of where the CDR3 ends, so the germline J gene completes it. The chain joins TRBV7-2 to TRBJ1-2; no clear D gene. In germline, CDR1 is SGHTA, CDR2 FQGNSA. This CDR3 comprises 12 residues. CDR3 sequence reads: CASSLASRGYTF. CDR3 bases read: TGTGCCAGCAGCTTAGCATCCAGAGGC.

As regards this clone: The read stops 3 residues short of the end of the CDR3; the missing end is completed from the germline J gene. The same CDR3 also results from other DNA sequences found in this sample. The genes are TRBV5-4 and TRBJ2-4, with 15 bases matching TRBD2. CDR1 is SGHNT and CDR2 is YYREEE in the germline V gene (reference sequence). This CDR3 comprises 15 residues. The CDR3 reads CASSEGTSGRSVQYF. The part of the CDR3 DNA that was read is TGTGCCAGCAGCGAGGGGACTAGCGGGAGGTCGGTT.

For this clone: Coverage ceases 3 residues before the CDR3 finishes, and the germline J gene fills in the end. The chain links TRBV20-1 to TRBJ1-1; D is ambiguous. Per the germline V gene, CDR1 is DFQATT and CDR2 is SNEGSKA (reference sequence). Trimming left V 3 bases short and J 0 bases short, with 11 bases between. The CDR3 sequence is 14 residues long. This CDR3 reads CSARRAAMNTEAFF. CDR3 bases read: TGCAGTGCTAGGCGGGCAGCCATGAACACTGAA.

Turning to this clone: The observed sequence ends 3 residues before the CDR3 terminus, with the missing tail filled in from the germline J gene. This sequence joins TRBV6-1 and TRBJ2-7; D is unresolved. V dropped 2 bases and J dropped 1 base, with 9 bases sitting between them. CDR3 length: 14 amino acids. Germline assignment: CDR1 MNHNS and CDR2 SASEGT. The CDR3 bases that were read are TGTGCCAGCAGTGAACGCTTCACTTCCTACGAG. Translation gives CASSERFTSYE. The entire CDR3 sequence reads CASSERFTSYEQYF.

The CDR3 region is CASSAEGTGGNEQFF. CDR3 DNA (partial): TGTGCCAGCAGCGCCGAGGGGACAGGGGGTAATGAG. V and J are TRBV7-9 and TRBJ2-1, with TRBD1 identical over 11 bases. The CDR3 is cut off 3 residues early in the read; its end comes from the germline J gene. The CDR3 has 15 amino acids. Looked up from germline, CDR1 is SEHNR and CDR2 is FQNEAQ (reference sequence). The J segment lost 7 bases and the V segment lost 5 bases, leaving 7 bases of the junction unmatched.

Notes on this clone: The read halts 3 residues ahead of the CDR3 end, with the missing end drawn from the germline J gene. The chain uses TRBV18 and TRBJ2-7, with D maybe TRBD1 (5 bases). Germline values: CDR1 KGHSH, CDR2 LQKENI. V was clipped by 3 bases and J by 2 bases, with 14 bases between them. This CDR3 region has 15 residues. This chain's CDR3 is CASSPPGRAPYEQYF. CDR3 DNA (partial): TGTGCCAGCTCACCCCCGGGCAGGGCCCCCTACGAG.

To note about this clone: The DNA ends 3 residues before the CDR3 does, and the rest of the CDR3 is filled in from the germline J gene. The chain employs TRBV2 and TRBJ1-6, with a possible D match to TRBD1 (6 bases). V gave up 1 base and J gave up 7 bases, with 8 bases separating them. Germline CDR1 and CDR2: SNHLY and FYNNEI. The CDR3 has 14 amino acids. CDR3 amino acids: CASSEEGGNSPLHF. The sequenced CDR3 bases are TGTGCCAGCAGTGAAGAAGGGGGAAATTCACCC.

A word on this clone: The read terminates 3 residues ahead of where the CDR3 ends, so the germline J gene completes it. The V gene is TRBV29-1, the J gene TRBJ2-5; TRBD2 matches at 10 bases. There are 15 residues in the CDR3. In germline, CDR1 is SQVTM, CDR2 ANQGSEA. J lost 5 bases, V lost 4 bases, and 10 bases had no gene match. CDR3 sequence reads: CSVVVLAGAWETQYF. The sequenced CDR3 bases are TGCAGCGTTGTGGTGCTAGCGGGAGCGTGGGAGACC.

Remarks on this clone: The observed sequence ends 3 residues before the CDR3 terminus, with the missing tail filled in from the germline J gene. The rearrangement uses TRBV5-1 and TRBJ2-1; 15 nucleotides agree with TRBD2. Germline-derived CDR1 and CDR2 are SGHRS and YFSETQ. The CDR3 has 17 residues. The V gene end was trimmed by 4 bases and the J gene end by 1 base; junction bases not matched to a gene: 3. The CDR3 reads CASSGGLAGGSYNEQFF. The CDR3 bases that were read are TGCGCCAGCAGCGGAGGACTAGCGGGAGGGTCCTACAATGAG.

With regard to this clone: The CDR3 goes on 3 residues after the read ends, and that part is filled in from the germline J gene. This chain uses TRBV15 with TRBJ1-2, with D uncertain. CDR1 and CDR2 (germline): LNHNV, YYDKDF (reference sequence). The CDR3 has 11 residues. The covered CDR3 bases are TGTGCCACCAGCAGAGGACACGGC. Translation: CATSRGHG. From start to end, the CDR3 is CATSRGHGYTF.

Comment on this clone: Read sequence stops 3 residues before the CDR3 end, and the germline J gene provides the missing end. The chain employs TRBV20-1 and TRBJ1-2; D may be TRBD1 (5 bases). The CDR3 is made up of 11 amino acids. Trimming stripped 4 bases from V and 5 bases from J, with 8 bases between. Germline V lookup: CDR1 DFQATT, CDR2 SNEGSKA (reference sequence). The CDR3 reads CSATTDYGYTF. The covered CDR3 bases are TGCAGTGCTACGACAGATTATGGC.